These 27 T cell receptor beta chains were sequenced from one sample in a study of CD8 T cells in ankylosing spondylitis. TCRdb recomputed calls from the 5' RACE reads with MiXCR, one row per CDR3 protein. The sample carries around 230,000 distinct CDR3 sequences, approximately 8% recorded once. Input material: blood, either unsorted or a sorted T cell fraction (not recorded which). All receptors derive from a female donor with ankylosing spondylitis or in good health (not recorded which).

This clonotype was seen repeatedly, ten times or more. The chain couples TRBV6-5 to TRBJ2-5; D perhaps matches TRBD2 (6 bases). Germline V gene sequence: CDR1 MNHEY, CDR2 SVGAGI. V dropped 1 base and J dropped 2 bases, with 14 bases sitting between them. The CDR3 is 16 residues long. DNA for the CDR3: TGTGCCAGCAGTTACTGGACACCCGGGGGACAAGAGACCCAGTACTTC. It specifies CASSYWTPGGQETQYF.

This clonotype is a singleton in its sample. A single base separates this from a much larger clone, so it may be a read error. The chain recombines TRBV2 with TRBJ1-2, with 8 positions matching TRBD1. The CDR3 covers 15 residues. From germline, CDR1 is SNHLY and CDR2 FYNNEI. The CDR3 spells CASSEQGAVRHGCTF. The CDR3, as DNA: TGTGCCAGCAGTGAACAGGGGGCGGTCAGACATGGCTGCACCTTC.

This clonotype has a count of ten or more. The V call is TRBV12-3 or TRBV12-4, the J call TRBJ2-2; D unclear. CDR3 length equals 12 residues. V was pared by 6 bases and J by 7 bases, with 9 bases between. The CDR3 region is CASRTPVGELFF. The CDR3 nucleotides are TGTGCCAGCAGGACCCCCGTCGGGGAGCTGTTTTTT.

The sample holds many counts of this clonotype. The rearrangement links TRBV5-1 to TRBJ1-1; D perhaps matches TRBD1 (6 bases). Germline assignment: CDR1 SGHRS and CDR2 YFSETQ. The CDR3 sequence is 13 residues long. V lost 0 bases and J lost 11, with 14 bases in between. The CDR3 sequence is CASSLDFPTGAFF. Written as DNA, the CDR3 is TGCGCCAGCAGCTTGGATTTCCCCACAGGGGCTTTCTTT.

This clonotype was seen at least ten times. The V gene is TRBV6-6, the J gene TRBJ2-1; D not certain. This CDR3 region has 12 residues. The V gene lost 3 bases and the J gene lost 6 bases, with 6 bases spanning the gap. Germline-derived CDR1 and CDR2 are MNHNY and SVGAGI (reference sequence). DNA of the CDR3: TGTGCCAGCAGTTATTGGGTCAATGAGCAGTTCTTC. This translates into CASSYWVNEQFF.

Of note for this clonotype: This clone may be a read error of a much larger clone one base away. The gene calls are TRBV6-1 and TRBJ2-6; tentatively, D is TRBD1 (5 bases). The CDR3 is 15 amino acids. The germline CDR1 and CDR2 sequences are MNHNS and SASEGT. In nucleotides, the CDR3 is TGTGCCAGCAGTCAACAAGGATCTGGGGCCAACGTCCCGACTTTC. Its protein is CASSQQGSGANVPTF.

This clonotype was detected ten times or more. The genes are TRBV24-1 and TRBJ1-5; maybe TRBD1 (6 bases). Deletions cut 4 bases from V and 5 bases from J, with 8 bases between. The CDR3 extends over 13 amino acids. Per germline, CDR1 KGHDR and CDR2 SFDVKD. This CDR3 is CATSDRGDQPQHF. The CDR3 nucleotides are TGTGCCACCAGTGACAGGGGCGATCAGCCCCAGCATTTT.

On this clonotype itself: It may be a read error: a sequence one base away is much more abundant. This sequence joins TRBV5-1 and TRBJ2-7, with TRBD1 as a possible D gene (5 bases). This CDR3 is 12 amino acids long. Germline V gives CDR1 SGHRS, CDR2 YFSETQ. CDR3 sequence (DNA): TGCGCCAGCAGCGTTGACAGTTACGCGCAGTACTTC. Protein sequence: CASSVDSYAQYF.

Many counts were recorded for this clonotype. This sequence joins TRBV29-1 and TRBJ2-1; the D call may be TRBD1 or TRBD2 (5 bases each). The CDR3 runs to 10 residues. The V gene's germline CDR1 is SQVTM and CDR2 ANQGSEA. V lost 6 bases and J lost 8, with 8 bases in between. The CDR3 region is CSVGTDEQFF. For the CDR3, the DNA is TGCAGCGTCGGGACCGATGAGCAGTTCTTC.

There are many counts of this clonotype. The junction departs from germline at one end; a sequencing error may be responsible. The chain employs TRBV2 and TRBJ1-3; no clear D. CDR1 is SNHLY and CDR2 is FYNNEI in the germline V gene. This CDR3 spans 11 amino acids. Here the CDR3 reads CASSEGNTIYF. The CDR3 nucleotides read TGTGCCAGCAGCGAAGGAAACACCATATATTTT. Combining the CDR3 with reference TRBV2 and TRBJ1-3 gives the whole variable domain EPEVTQTPSHQVTQMGQEVILRCVPISNHLYFYWYRQILGQKVEFLVSFYNNEISEKSEIFDDQFSVERPDGSNFTLKIRSTKLEDSAMYFCASSEGNTIYFGEGSWLTVV.

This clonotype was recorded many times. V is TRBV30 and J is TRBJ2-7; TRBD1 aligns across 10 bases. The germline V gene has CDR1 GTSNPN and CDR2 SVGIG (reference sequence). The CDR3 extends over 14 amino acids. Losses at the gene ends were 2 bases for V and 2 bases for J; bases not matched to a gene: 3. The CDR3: CAWSTGTGAYEQYF. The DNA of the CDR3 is TGTGCCTGGAGTACCGGGACAGGGGCCTACGAGCAGTACTTC.

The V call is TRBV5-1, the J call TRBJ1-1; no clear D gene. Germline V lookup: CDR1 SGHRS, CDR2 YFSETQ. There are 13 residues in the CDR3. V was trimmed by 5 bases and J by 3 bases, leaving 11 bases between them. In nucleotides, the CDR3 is TGCGCCAGCAGGGGTTACGTGGACACTGAAGCTTTCTTT. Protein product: CASRGYVDTEAFF.

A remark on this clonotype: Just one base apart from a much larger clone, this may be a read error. The CDR3 nucleotides read TGCGCCAGCAGCGACCGGGGGGCGGGAGATACGCAGTATTTT. Protein product: CASSDRGAGDTQYF. The J gene is TRBJ2-3, the V gene TRBV5-1, with D possibly being TRBD2 (7 bases). Trimming left V 4 bases short and J 5 bases short, with 14 bases between. The CDR3 covers 14 residues. Looked up from germline, CDR1 is SGHRS and CDR2 is YFSETQ.

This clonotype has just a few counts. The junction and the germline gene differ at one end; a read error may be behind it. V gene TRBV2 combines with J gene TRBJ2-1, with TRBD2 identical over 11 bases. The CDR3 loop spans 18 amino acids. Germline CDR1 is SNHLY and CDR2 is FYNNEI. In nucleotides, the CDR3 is TGTACCAGCAGTTTAGCCTTCACTAGCGGGAGAAGTTACAATGAGCAGTTCTTC. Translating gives CTSSLAFTSGRSYNEQFF.

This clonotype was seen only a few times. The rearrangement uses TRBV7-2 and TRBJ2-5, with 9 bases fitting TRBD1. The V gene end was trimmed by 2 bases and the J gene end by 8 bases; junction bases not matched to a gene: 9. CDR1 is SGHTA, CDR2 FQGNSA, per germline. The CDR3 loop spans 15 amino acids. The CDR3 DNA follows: TGTGCCAGCAGCTTAATTGGGACAGGGAGCGAAACCCAGTACTTC. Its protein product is CASSLIGTGSETQYF.

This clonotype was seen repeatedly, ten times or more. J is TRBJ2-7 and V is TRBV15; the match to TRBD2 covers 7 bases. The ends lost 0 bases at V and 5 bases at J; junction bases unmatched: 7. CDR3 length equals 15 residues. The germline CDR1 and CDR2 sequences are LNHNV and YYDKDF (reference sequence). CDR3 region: CATSRDTRGSHEQYF. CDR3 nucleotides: TGTGCCACCAGCAGAGATACGCGGGGGTCCCACGAGCAGTACTTC.

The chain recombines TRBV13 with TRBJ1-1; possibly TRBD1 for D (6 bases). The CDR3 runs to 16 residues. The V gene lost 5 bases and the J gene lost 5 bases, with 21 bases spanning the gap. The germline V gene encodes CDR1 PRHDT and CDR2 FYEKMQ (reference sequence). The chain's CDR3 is CASSRRRGATKTEAFF. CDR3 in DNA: TGTGCCAGCAGCCGGAGACGGGGGGCGACCAAGACTGAAGCTTTCTTT. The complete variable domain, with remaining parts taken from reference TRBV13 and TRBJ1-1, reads AAGVIQSPRHLIKEKRETATLKCYPIPRHDTVYWYQQGPGQDPQFLISFYEKMQSDKGSIPDRFSAQQFSDYHSELNMSSLELGDSALYFCASSRRRGATKTEAFFGQGTRLTVV.

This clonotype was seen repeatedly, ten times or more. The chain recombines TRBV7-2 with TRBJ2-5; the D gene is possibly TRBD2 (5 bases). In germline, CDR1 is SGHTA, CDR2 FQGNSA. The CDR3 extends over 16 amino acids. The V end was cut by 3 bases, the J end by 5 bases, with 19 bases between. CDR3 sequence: CASSFWGPLRGETQYF. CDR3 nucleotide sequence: TGTGCCAGCAGCTTCTGGGGTCCCCTCCGAGGGGAGACCCAGTACTTC.

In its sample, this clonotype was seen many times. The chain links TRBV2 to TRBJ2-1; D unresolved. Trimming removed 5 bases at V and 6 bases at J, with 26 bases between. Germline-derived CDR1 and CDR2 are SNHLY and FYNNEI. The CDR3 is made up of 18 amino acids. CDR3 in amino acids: CASSTRSPPLERFNEQFF. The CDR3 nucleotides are TGTGCCAGCAGTACACGATCACCCCCTTTGGAGCGATTCAATGAGCAGTTCTTC. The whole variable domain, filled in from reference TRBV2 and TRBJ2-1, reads EPEVTQTPSHQVTQMGQEVILRCVPISNHLYFYWYRQILGQKVEFLVSFYNNEISEKSEIFDDQFSVERPDGSNFTLKIRSTKLEDSAMYFCASSTRSPPLERFNEQFFGPGTRLTVL.

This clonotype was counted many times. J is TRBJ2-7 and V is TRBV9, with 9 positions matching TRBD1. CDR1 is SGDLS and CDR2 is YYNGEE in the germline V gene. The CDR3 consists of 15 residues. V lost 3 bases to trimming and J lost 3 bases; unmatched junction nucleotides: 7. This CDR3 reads CASSATGTGLYEQYF. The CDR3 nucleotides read TGTGCCAGCAGCGCTACCGGGACAGGGCTCTACGAGCAGTACTTC.

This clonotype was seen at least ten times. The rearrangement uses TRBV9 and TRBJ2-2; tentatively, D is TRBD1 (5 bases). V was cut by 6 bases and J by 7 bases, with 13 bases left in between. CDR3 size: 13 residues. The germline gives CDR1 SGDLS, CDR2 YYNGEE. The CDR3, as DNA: TGTGCCAGCAACCGACAGTCGAACGGGGAGCTGTTTTTT. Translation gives CASNRQSNGELFF. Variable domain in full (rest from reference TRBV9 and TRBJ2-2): DSGVTQTPKHLITATGQRVTLRCSPRSGDLSVYWYQQSLDQGLQFLIQYYNGEERAKGNILERFSAQQFPDLHSELNLSSLELGDSALYFCASNRQSNGELFFGEGSRLTVL.

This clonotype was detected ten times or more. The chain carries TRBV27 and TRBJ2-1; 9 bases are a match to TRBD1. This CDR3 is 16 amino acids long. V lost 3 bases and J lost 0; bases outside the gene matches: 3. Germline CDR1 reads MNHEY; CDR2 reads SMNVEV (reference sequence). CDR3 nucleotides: TGTGCCAGCAGTTTTCGGACAGGGGCCTCCTACAATGAGCAGTTCTTC. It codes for CASSFRTGASYNEQFF.

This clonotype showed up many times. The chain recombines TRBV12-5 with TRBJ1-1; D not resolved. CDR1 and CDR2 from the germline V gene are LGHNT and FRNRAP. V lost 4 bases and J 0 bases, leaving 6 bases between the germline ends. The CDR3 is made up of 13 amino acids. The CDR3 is CASGSPVNTEAFF. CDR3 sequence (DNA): TGTGCTAGTGGTTCCCCGGTGAACACTGAAGCTTTCTTT.

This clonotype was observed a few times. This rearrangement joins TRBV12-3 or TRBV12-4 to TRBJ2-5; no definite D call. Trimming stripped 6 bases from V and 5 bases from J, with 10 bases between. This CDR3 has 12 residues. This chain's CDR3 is CASSPSPETQYF. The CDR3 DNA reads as TGTGCCAGCAGCCCAAGTCCGGAGACCCAGTACTTC.

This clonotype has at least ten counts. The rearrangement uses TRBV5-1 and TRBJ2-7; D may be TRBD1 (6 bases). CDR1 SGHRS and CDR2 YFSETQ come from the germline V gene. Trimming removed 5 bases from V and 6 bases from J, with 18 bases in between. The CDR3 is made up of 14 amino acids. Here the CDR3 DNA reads TGCGCCAGCAGAATTCGGACAGACCTCGGCGAGCAGTACTTC. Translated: CASRIRTDLGEQYF. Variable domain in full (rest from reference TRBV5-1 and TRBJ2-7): KAGVTQTPRYLIKTRGQQVTLSCSPISGHRSVSWYQQTPGQGLQFLFEYFSETQRNKGNFPGRFSGRQFSNSRSEMNVSTLELGDSALYLCASRIRTDLGEQYFGPGTRLTVT.

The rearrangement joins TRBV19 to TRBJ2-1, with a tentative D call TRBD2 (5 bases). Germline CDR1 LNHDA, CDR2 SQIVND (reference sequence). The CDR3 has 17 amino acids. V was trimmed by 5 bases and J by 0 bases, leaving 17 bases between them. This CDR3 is CASSADPTRSSYNEQFF. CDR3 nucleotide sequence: TGTGCCAGTAGTGCCGACCCCACTAGGAGCTCCTACAATGAGCAGTTCTTC.

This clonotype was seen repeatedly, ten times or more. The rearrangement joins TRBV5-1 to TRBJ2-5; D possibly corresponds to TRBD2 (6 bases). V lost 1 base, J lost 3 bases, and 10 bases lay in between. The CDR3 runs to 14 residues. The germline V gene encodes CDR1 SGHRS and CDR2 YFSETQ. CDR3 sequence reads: CASSLFGTEETQYF. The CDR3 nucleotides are TGCGCCAGCAGCTTGTTCGGGACTGAAGAGACCCAGTACTTC.